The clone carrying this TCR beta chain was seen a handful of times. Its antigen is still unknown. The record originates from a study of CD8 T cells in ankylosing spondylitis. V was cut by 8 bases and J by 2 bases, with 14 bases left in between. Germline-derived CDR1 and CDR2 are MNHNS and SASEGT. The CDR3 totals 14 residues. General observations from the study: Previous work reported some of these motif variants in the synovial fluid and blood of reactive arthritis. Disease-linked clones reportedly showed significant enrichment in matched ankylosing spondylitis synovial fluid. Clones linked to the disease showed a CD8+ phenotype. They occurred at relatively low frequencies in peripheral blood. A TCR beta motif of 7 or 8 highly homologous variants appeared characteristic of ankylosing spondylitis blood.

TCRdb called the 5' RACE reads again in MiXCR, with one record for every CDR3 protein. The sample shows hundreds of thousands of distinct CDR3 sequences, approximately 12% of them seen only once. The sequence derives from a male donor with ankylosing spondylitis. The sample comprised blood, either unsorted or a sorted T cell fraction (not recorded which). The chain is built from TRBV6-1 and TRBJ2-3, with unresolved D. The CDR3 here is CASSWKTATDTQYF. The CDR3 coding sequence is TGTGCCAGCTCCTGGAAAACGGCCACAGATACGCAGTATTTT.